These 6 T cell receptor beta chains originate from one sample sequenced in a study of blood T cell repertoires in COVID-19. The method was immunoSEQ multiplex PCR; TCRdb's version includes in-frame clones alone and lacks a portion of them. Here the sample spans about 200,000 clones, around 80% being singletons. The sequencing input was peripheral blood. The receptor set was obtained from a human donor with acute or convalescent COVID-19. The donor label of this sample is uncertain.

Written as DNA, the CDR3 is TGTGCCAGCAGCCCGACAGGGCGTGAAGCTTTCTTT. Translated: CASSPTGREAFF. The chain has TRBV6-5 and TRBJ1-1; 7 nucleotides agree with TRBD1. The CDR3 has 12 residues. CDR1 MNHEY and CDR2 SVGAGI come from the germline V gene. With 6 bases clipped from V and 7 bases from J, the junction kept 5 bases outside the gene matches.

The chain joins TRBV3-1 (or the pseudogene TRBV3-2) to TRBJ2-7; TRBD1 might be the D (6 bases). CDR1 and CDR2 (germline): LGHDT, YNNKEL (reference sequence). The CDR3 is 13 amino acids. The V and J ends lost 4 bases and 2 bases respectively, with 9 bases between them. Here the CDR3 reads CASSRDIAYEQYF. The CDR3 DNA is TGTGCCAGCAGCCGGGACATCGCCTACGAGCAGTACTTC.

The chain links TRBV4-1 to TRBJ2-3, with 10 bases that match TRBD2. J gave up 5 bases and V 1 base, and 3 bases lay outside the gene matches. This CDR3 comprises 15 residues. CDR1 and CDR2 (germline): MGHRA, YSYEKL. The CDR3 sequence is CASSQGIAGGDTQYF. The CDR3 DNA sequence: TGCGCCAGCAGCCAAGGAATAGCGGGGGGAGATACGCAGTATTTT.

V and J are TRBV4-1 and TRBJ1-2; 11 positions match TRBD1. J was trimmed by 6 bases and V by 6 bases; bases with no gene match: 9. CDR1 MGHRA and CDR2 YSYEKL come from the germline V gene. The CDR3 loop spans 15 amino acids. CDR3 coding DNA: TGCGCCAGCAGGGACCCACGGACAGGGGGCGATGGCTACACCTTC. It yields the protein CASRDPRTGGDGYTF.

This chain joins TRBV28 and TRBJ2-5; tentative D call: TRBD1 (5 bases). The length of the CDR3 is 14 residues. With 4 bases removed from V and 7 bases from J, the gap between germline ends came to 16 bases. Germline V gene sequence: CDR1 MDHEN, CDR2 SYDVKM. CDR3 sequence reads: CASSSPTVSRTQYF. The DNA of the CDR3 is TGTGCCAGCAGTTCCCCGACAGTTTCGCGGACCCAGTACTTC.

The rearrangement links TRBV4-3 to TRBJ2-4; possible D gene TRBD1, 6 bases. Looked up from germline, CDR1 is LGHNA and CDR2 is YSLEER. The CDR3 is made up of 18 amino acids. Trimming shortened V by 0 bases and J by 1 base, and 16 bases separated the two germline ends. CDR3 sequence: CASSQDITGQGAKNIQYF. The CDR3 DNA reads TGCGCCAGCAGCCAAGATATTACGGGTCAGGGGGCCAAAAACATTCAGTACTTC.